This TCR beta chain was recovered during a study of CD8 T cells in Susac syndrome. This CDR3 is built from 15 residues. V shed 0 bases and J 8 bases; nucleotides not matched to a gene: 6. CDR1 MGHRA and CDR2 YSYEKL come from the germline V gene. The count of this clonotype is one. Its antigen is unknown. Overall study findings and caveats: The study acknowledged a relatively small number of individuals in its TCR sequencing and HLA analysis.

An input of roughly 0.5 to 1 ug of RNA was subjected to reverse transcription using random hexamers. The TCR beta CDR3 was amplified by immunoSEQ multiplex PCR across 54 Vbeta, 13 Jbeta. Using its own MiXCR run on the immunoSEQ multiplex PCR reads, TCRdb lists one record per CDR3 protein. The sample shows 70,000 to 100,000 distinct CDR3 sequences, 90% to 95% of them seen only once. The specimen was CD8+ T cells from PBMCs. The rearrangement joins TRBV4-1 to TRBJ2-2; 7 nucleotides agree with TRBD2. The source is a human donor in good health. CDR3 in amino acids: CASSQESSSGGELFF. The CDR3 nucleotides are TGCGCCAGCAGCCAAGAGTCCAGTAGCGGGGGGGAGCTGTTTTTT.